The present entry profiles one T cell receptor beta chain with its context. What it binds is unknown. Clones were read by immunoSEQ multiplex PCR, and TCRdb kept only the in-frame ones, dropping some. The table has about 33,000 clones, 92% seen once; the top ten hold 6.5% to 8.5%. The time point denotes: new active TB diagnosis, blood taken before or within 7 days of starting treatment. The data belong to a study of T cells in tuberculosis. The wider study: CD1B tetramers identified T cells specific for mycobacterial lipid GMM.

Per the germline V gene, CDR1 is MNHNS and CDR2 is SASEGT. This CDR3 is 15 amino acids long. Broader study findings: Smaller alpha distances in active tuberculosis partly reflected shorter CDR3-alpha lengths.

The receptor was isolated from an adult with tuberculosis. Some clones in this sample may be carry-over from other donors' samples. The specimen comprised PBMCs, sampled at tuberculosis diagnosis. The chain uses TRBV6-1 and TRBJ2-5; D gene ambiguous. The end of the DNA aligns better with TRBJ2-7, so the J call may be wrong. The DNA of the CDR3 is TGTGCCAGCAGTGTACTACAAACGGAGTCCTACGAGCAGTACTTC. It is translated as CASSVLQTESYEQYF.